Below, 30 T cell receptor beta chains from the same sample are listed, as sequenced in a study of shared clonotypes between healthy human individuals. TCRdb's copy holds only in-frame clones and misses some; the assay was immunoSEQ multiplex PCR. The sample comprises around 700,000 clones, 72% of which are singletons, and less than 2% rests with the top ten. Sequenced material: memory CD4+ T cells sorted from blood. Subset reported: CD45RA-negative fraction. Receptors were obtained from a woman younger than 45 in good health.

The chain has TRBV28 and TRBJ2-7; a possible D gene is TRBD2 (6 bases). The CDR3 has 14 amino acids. Germline lookup yields CDR1 MDHEN and CDR2 SYDVKM. Deletions cut 5 bases from V and 5 bases from J, with 16 bases between. The CDR3 loop is CASSPPTRSHEQYF. The CDR3 nucleotides read TGTGCCAGCAGTCCACCGACTAGGTCGCACGAGCAGTACTTC. Full variable domain (missing parts from reference TRBV28 and TRBJ2-7): DVKVTQSSRYLVKRTGEKVFLECVQDMDHENMFWYRQDPGLGLRLIYFSYDVKMKEKGDIPEGYSVSREKKERFSLILESASTNQTSMYLCASSPPTRSHEQYFGPGTRLTVT.

V usage is TRBV2 and J usage is TRBJ2-7; 7 positions match TRBD2. J was trimmed by 4 bases and V by 10 bases; bases with no gene match: 10. The germline CDR1 and CDR2 sequences are SNHLY and FYNNEI. This CDR3 spans 13 amino acids. The chain's CDR3 is CATKAGTTYEQYF. CDR3 DNA: TGTGCCACCAAAGCCGGGACTACATACGAGCAGTACTTC.

The chain is built from TRBV18 and TRBJ2-1, with TRBD2 identical over 8 bases. Germline values: CDR1 KGHSH, CDR2 LQKENI. V shed 6 bases, J shed 16 bases, and the junction held 20 bases outside the gene matches. This CDR3 region has 15 residues. The CDR3 nucleotides read TGTGCCAGCTCTTCATGGGGGGCTAGCGGGCCCGTTGGATTCTTC. Protein product: CASSSWGASGPVGFF. The full variable domain, with the rest looked up from reference TRBV18 and TRBJ2-1, is NAGVMQNPRHLVRRRGQEARLRCSPMKGHSHVYWYRQLPEEGLKFMVYLQKENIIDESGMPKERFSAEFPKEGPSILRIQQVVRGDSAAYFCASSSWGASGPVGFFGPGTRLTVL.

V is TRBV5-1 and J is TRBJ2-5; no clear D gene. The CDR3 consists of 12 residues. V was clipped by 2 bases and J by 2 bases, with 4 bases between them. In germline, CDR1 is SGHRS, CDR2 YFSETQ. CDR3 nucleotide sequence: TGCGCCAGCAGCTTTTCTCAAGAGACCCAGTACTTC. Translated, it gives CASSFSQETQYF.

V gene TRBV29-1 combines with J gene TRBJ1-1; TRBD1 might be the D (5 bases). Trimming cost V 6 bases and J 0 bases, with 8 bases left between them. The germline V gene encodes CDR1 SQVTM and CDR2 ANQGSEA. The length of the CDR3 is 12 residues. The CDR3 nucleotides read TGCAGCGTCAGGGACGTGAACACTGAAGCTTTCTTT. It is translated as CSVRDVNTEAFF.

The chain uses TRBV10-2 and TRBJ1-5; the D is unclear. The CDR3 sequence is 13 residues long. Trimming took off 8 bases at V and 3 bases at J, with 11 bases between the two ends. CDR1 is WSHSY and CDR2 is SAAADI in the germline V gene. CDR3 in amino acids: CASAPQYNQPQHF. CDR3 DNA: TGCGCCAGCGCTCCGCAGTACAATCAGCCCCAGCATTTT.

The chain joins TRBV28 to TRBJ1-6; TRBD1 aligns across 9 bases. This CDR3 region has 14 residues. V trimming: 7 bases; J trimming: 7 bases; junction bases outside the gene matches: 5. The V gene's germline CDR1 is MDHEN and CDR2 SYDVKM. The CDR3 DNA reads as TGTGCCAGCACTAGGGACAGGGACAATTCACCCCTCCACTTT. It yields the protein CASTRDRDNSPLHF.

This clone has ten or more counts. Other DNA sequences in the same sample also yield this CDR3. The CDR3 DNA sequence: TGTGCCAGCTCACCACCTGTGTATTCTGGAAACACCATATATTTT. It codes for CASSPPVYSGNTIYF. The chain uses TRBV18 and TRBJ1-3, with D unclear. Trimming stripped 0 bases from V and 1 base from J, with 7 bases between. Germline values: CDR1 KGHSH, CDR2 LQKENI. This CDR3 region has 15 residues.

This clone was counted at least ten times. The chain is built from TRBV4-1 and TRBJ1-4, with a tentative D call TRBD1 (6 bases). The germline gives CDR1 MGHRA, CDR2 YSYEKL. The germline V and J ends were trimmed by 5 bases and 0 bases, with 13 bases remaining between them. The CDR3 totals 16 residues. The CDR3 DNA reads TGCGCCAGCAGCGAAGGGACAATTTCAACTAATGAAAAACTGTTTTTT. It translates to CASSEGTISTNEKLFF.

This clone occurred once. The chain uses TRBV5-4 and TRBJ2-3; TRBD2 agrees at 9 bases. The CDR3 covers 16 residues. In germline, CDR1 is SGHNT, CDR2 YYREEE (reference sequence). Trimming removed 0 bases from V and 7 bases from J; junction bases left unmatched: 9. The CDR3 reads CASSLGSSGIQNTQYF. CDR3 DNA: TGTGCCAGCAGCTTGGGTTCTAGCGGGATTCAAAATACGCAGTATTTT.

The count of this clone is one. The sample has other DNA sequences that encode this CDR3 too. This rearrangement joins TRBV6-1 to TRBJ1-5; possibly TRBD1 for D (6 bases). The CDR3 is 15 residues long. Germline lookup yields CDR1 MNHNS and CDR2 SASEGT. V lost 1 base to trimming and J lost 6 bases, with 13 bases between them. The CDR3 bases are TGTGCCAGCAGTGAAGGAGGGGGGGGACCTCAGCCCCAGCATTTT. This sequence encodes CASSEGGGGPQPQHF.

This clone was counted between two and nine times. This sequence joins TRBV14 and TRBJ2-1; perhaps TRBD1 as D (7 bases). Germline V gene sequence: CDR1 SGHDN, CDR2 FVKESK. The V end was cut by 1 base, the J end by 2 bases, with 12 bases between. The CDR3 length is 16 residues. Written as DNA, the CDR3 is TGTGCCAGCAGCCAAGGGCGGGACAGTGCCTACAATGAGCAGTTCTTC. Amino acid sequence: CASSQGRDSAYNEQFF.

The chain joins TRBV2 to TRBJ2-2; 7 nucleotides align to TRBD2. The V and J ends lost 6 bases and 2 bases, in that order; junction bases with no gene match: 6. Germline lookup yields CDR1 SNHLY and CDR2 FYNNEI. This CDR3 has 15 residues. The CDR3 DNA reads as TGTGCCAGCAGGAAGGCTAGCGGCAACACCGGGGAGCTGTTTTTT. This codes for CASRKASGNTGELFF.

V usage is TRBV2 and J usage is TRBJ2-3; tentative D call: TRBD1 (5 bases). Germline V gene data show CDR1 as SNHLY and CDR2 as FYNNEI. V was shortened by 6 bases and J by 0 bases, with 7 bases between the two germline ends. There are 13 residues in the CDR3. This CDR3 reads CASRRQSTDTQYF. CDR3 DNA sequence: TGTGCCAGCAGGAGACAGAGCACAGATACGCAGTATTTT.

CDR3 amino acids: CASTPGGQAYEQYF. DNA for the CDR3: TGTGCCAGCACTCCCGGAGGACAGGCTTACGAGCAGTACTTC. The rearrangement joins TRBV28 to TRBJ2-7; the match to TRBD1 covers 7 bases. V lost 7 bases and J lost 4; bases outside the gene matches: 10. Germline V gene sequence: CDR1 MDHEN, CDR2 SYDVKM. The CDR3 has 14 residues. Together with reference TRBV28 and TRBJ2-7, the CDR3 gives the full variable domain: DVKVTQSSRYLVKRTGEKVFLECVQDMDHENMFWYRQDPGLGLRLIYFSYDVKMKEKGDIPEGYSVSREKKERFSLILESASTNQTSMYLCASTPGGQAYEQYFGPGTRLTVT.

The genes are TRBV2 and TRBJ2-6, with D possibly being TRBD1 or TRBD2 (5 bases each). V was clipped by 6 bases and J by 0 bases, with 18 bases between them. This CDR3 spans 18 amino acids. CDR1 and CDR2 from the germline V gene are SNHLY and FYNNEI. CDR3 DNA sequence: TGTGCCAGCAGCCACGCCGGGACCGACTACTCTGGGGCCAACGTCCTGACTTTC. This translates into CASSHAGTDYSGANVLTF.

This clone has only a few counts. The chain combines TRBV6-1 with TRBJ2-5; TRBD1 aligns across 8 bases. The germline gives CDR1 MNHNS, CDR2 SASEGT. This CDR3 region has 15 residues. With V trimmed by 3 bases and J by 1 base, 4 bases remained unmatched. The CDR3 nucleotides are TGTGCCAGCAGTGATCAGGGGGCCGGCCAAGAGACCCAGTACTTC. As protein: CASSDQGAGQETQYF.

This clone was detected many times. CDR3 region: CASSLTGLFNGYTF. The CDR3 bases are TGTGCCAGCAGTCTGACAGGGCTGTTTAATGGCTACACCTTC. The chain has TRBV6-5 and TRBJ1-2, with 7 bases matching TRBD1. This CDR3 contains 14 residues. The germline V gene has CDR1 MNHEY and CDR2 SVGAGI. Trimming took 5 bases from V and 6 from J; bases not matched to a gene: 9.

J is TRBJ2-2 and V is TRBV12-2; TRBD2, the D gene given by the table, was not confirmed from the DNA. TRBV12-2 is a pseudogene segment. The CDR3 is 20 residues long. The CDR3 DNA is TGTGCAAGTCGCTCACGGCTAAACGTATGGGAGGGAAGGTACGCCGGGGAGCTGTTTTTT. Protein product: CASRSRLNVWEGRYAGELFF.

The J gene is TRBJ1-1, the V gene TRBV5-1; D remains ambiguous. Trimming pared 0 bases from V and 2 bases from J, leaving 11 bases between. The CDR3 runs 15 residues. Germline V lookup: CDR1 SGHRS, CDR2 YFSETQ. The DNA of the CDR3 is TGCGCCAGCAGCTTGGACAGAGTTACAAACACTGAAGCTTTCTTT. Amino acid sequence: CASSLDRVTNTEAFF.

This clone has more than one count but fewer than ten. The chain links TRBV27 to TRBJ1-5, with D tentatively TRBD1 (6 bases). The CDR3 loop spans 16 amino acids. Germline loops: CDR1 MNHEY, CDR2 SMNVEV (reference sequence). Trimming cost V 2 bases and J 2 bases, with 13 bases left between them. Here the CDR3 reads CASSLTAGVGNQPQHF. The CDR3 region has the DNA TGTGCCAGCAGTTTAACGGCAGGGGTAGGCAATCAGCCCCAGCATTTT.

The chain has TRBV19 and TRBJ2-3, with TRBD2 matching 11 bases. The CDR3 extends over 17 amino acids. The ends lost 6 bases at V and 0 bases at J; junction bases unmatched: 8. Germline V gives CDR1 LNHDA, CDR2 SQIVND (reference sequence). The CDR3 is CASSRLAGGSSTDTQYF. The CDR3 DNA sequence: TGTGCCAGTAGCCGGCTAGCGGGAGGAAGTAGCACAGATACGCAGTATTTT.

The chain combines TRBV7-8 with TRBJ1-4; D possibly corresponds to TRBD1 (5 bases). V was clipped by 1 base and J by 11 bases, with 17 bases between them. The CDR3 covers 15 residues. The germline gives CDR1 SGHVS, CDR2 FQNEAQ. This CDR3 reads CASSLGRQGSGKLFF. For the CDR3, the DNA is TGTGCCAGCAGCTTAGGGAGGCAGGGAAGTGGGAAACTGTTTTTT.

The DNA for the CDR3 is TGCGCCAGCAGCACGGGACAGGGAAGGGAGACCCAGTACTTC. Translation gives CASSTGQGRETQYF. V is TRBV10-2 and J is TRBJ2-5; TRBD1 aligns across 9 bases. Germline lookup yields CDR1 WSHSY and CDR2 SAAADI. J lost 5 bases, V lost 6 bases, and 7 bases had no gene match. The CDR3 covers 14 residues.

With regard to this clone: A read error is possible here, since a much larger clone lies one base away. The chain carries TRBV13 and TRBJ1-1; possible D gene TRBD1, 5 bases. With 3 bases removed from V and 1 base from J, the gap between germline ends came to 6 bases. Germline lookup yields CDR1 PRHDT and CDR2 FYEKMQ (reference sequence). The CDR3 runs to 13 residues. As DNA, the CDR3 is TGTGCCAGCAGCTTTAGGGGGAACACTGAAGCTTTCTTT. Encoded protein: CASSFRGNTEAFF.

The rearrangement joins TRBV5-1 to TRBJ1-2; D may be TRBD1 (5 bases). Germline CDR1 is SGHRS and CDR2 is YFSETQ. The CDR3 has 15 amino acids. Trimming shortened V by 7 bases and J by 6 bases, and 22 bases separated the two germline ends. The DNA of the CDR3 is TGCGCCAGCGGACGGGACGGCCTCCCCGGCGATGGCTACACCTTC. Translated: CASGRDGLPGDGYTF.

This clone was recorded only once. The chain is built from TRBV19 and TRBJ2-1; D is perhaps TRBD2 (7 bases). Trimming left V 5 bases short and J 6 bases short, with 20 bases between. The CDR3 is 16 residues long. Germline V gene data show CDR1 as LNHDA and CDR2 as SQIVND (reference sequence). CDR3 DNA sequence: TGTGCCAGTAGTCCCGTGGGAGGGGGTGTAGGCAATGAGCAGTTCTTC. Translation: CASSPVGGGVGNEQFF.

V gene TRBV5-6 combines with J gene TRBJ1-5; tentatively, D is TRBD1 (5 bases). This CDR3 is built from 15 residues. Germline V gene data show CDR1 as SGHDT and CDR2 as YYEEEE. The germline V and J ends were trimmed by 1 base and 1 base, with 9 bases remaining between them. The CDR3 DNA sequence: TGTGCCAGCAGCTTGTATGGGGCGAGCAATCAGCCCCAGCATTTT. Its translation is CASSLYGASNQPQHF.

Concerning this clone: At the DNA level, this CDR3 is encoded by other sequences in the same sample as well. This chain links TRBV18 with TRBJ1-1; D is unresolved. The CDR3 runs to 13 residues. Germline V gene lookup returns CDR1 KGHSH and CDR2 LQKENI. V lost 0 bases and J lost 3, with 5 bases in between. In DNA form, the CDR3 reads TGTGCCAGCTCACCACCGGTGTACACTGAAGCTTTCTTT. Encoded protein: CASSPPVYTEAFF.

The gene calls are TRBV5-8 and TRBJ1-5, with 10 bases fitting TRBD1. Unmatched junction bases numbered 5, after V lost 5 bases and J lost 6 bases. Germline CDR1 is SGHTS and CDR2 is YDEGEE. This CDR3 region has 14 residues. CDR3 in DNA: TGTGCCAGCAGTTTCGACAGGGGGCTTCAGCCCCAGCATTTT. It specifies CASSFDRGLQPQHF.